This TCR beta chain was recovered during a study of somatic mutations in cytotoxic T cells in rheumatoid arthritis (dated by TCRdb to about 2017). The study in broad terms: Right after diagnosis and prior to the start of any treatment, less than 35 ml EDTA of peripheral blood was drawn from patients. A total of 65 to 70 rheumatoid arthritis patients and about 20 healthy controls underwent TCRB deep sequencing. In newly diagnosed rheumatoid arthritis without treatment, the study examined if expanded CD8+ T-cell clones harbor somatic mutations, relying on TCRB deep sequencing to characterize clonality. Some V beta antibody-stained T-cell populations were flow-sorted on a FACSAria II or Sony SH800 at nearly 100% purity, and sorted V beta1+ cells also underwent TCRB sequencing. The median ages of the patient and control groups were essentially identical.

V is cut by 3 bases and J by 7 bases, and the space between the germline ends is 9 bases. According to the germline V gene, CDR1 reads SGHAT and CDR2 reads FQNNGV. Including the terminal cysteine and phenylalanine, the CDR3 comprises 12 residues. The only DNA kept is the CDR3, 36 bases in frame from the first base. Regarding this clone: No antigen is known for it. There are no base qualities to consult, and no much larger clone falls within one base.

The immunoSEQ assay was applied to genomic DNA for TCRB CDR3 sequencing. As for the original processing: Patient CD8+ clones larger than 1% were compared against published virus-specific TCRB sequences, and only a few matched. Nothing other than productive TCRB rearrangements was included in the analyses. A clone was defined by a unique TCRB CDR3 sequence, and clonality was computed as a productive clonality index based on Shannon entropy. The template counts of each clone relative to the total templates per sample were used to calculate repertoire overlap between two samples. V-gene usage from TCRB sequencing and V-gene usage measured by flow cytometry were correlated (Spearman r of around 0.6). TCRdb carries this immuneACCESS record with in-frame sequences only. Its versions omit some clonotypes, under half of them owing to an unresolved V gene in the studies checked, with the rest unexplained. That table supplies the V and J calls and clone size; D and trimming were determined from the DNA. Recorded for this sample are around 23,000 clones; 80% to 90% of them occurred a single time. Of the sample, 3.5% to 4% is held by the ten largest clones.

Flow cytometry confirmed the purity of CD4+ and CD8+ cells that had been isolated by positive magnetic bead selection on an AutoMACS. Clonal expansions were first screened by flow cytometry with a TCR V beta antibody panel, then characterized by TCRB deep sequencing of sorted CD8+ fractions. Peripheral blood mononuclear cells were isolated by Ficoll-Paque PLUS density gradient separation. Nucleospin Tissue or Tissue XS kits were used to extract DNA from CD4-enriched, CD8-enriched or PBMC samples, and a Qubit 2.0 fluorometer was used for quantification. What the authors observed across the whole study: No adjustment for multiple comparisons was made for the slight TRBV07 underrepresentation in patients. There was no significant difference in CD8+ T-cell clonality between rheumatoid arthritis patients and age-matched healthy controls. Healthy controls showed no age-related increase in CD8+ clonality, whereas patients did (Spearman r=0.49). The antigen targets of the expanded CD8+ clones were unknown, and absence from virus-specific databases did not rule out viral specificity. In about an eighth of the roughly 65 patients the largest CD8+ clone exceeded 20% of CD8+ cells, and several identical CD8+ TCRB sequences were shared between blood and synovial fluid.

The receptor was derived from an adult with rheumatoid arthritis. Sequenced material: CD8+ T cells sorted from blood. Recombination joined TRBV11-2 with TRBJ1-1; the D region possibly corresponds to TRBD1 (5 bases align). The DNA is TGTGCCAGCAGCTTGACAGTTTATGAAGCTTTCTTT. Translated, it reads CASSLTVYEAFF.